This T cell receptor (beta chain) was sequenced during a study of human T cells and chemical hapten exposure. This sample's time point: healthy volunteer bleed at 6 weeks. Whole blood, unfractionated, served as the material for total RNA extraction. Study-wide findings and caveats: TCRs whose frequency exceeded 1 in 1000 remained the same following DPC sensitization.

The germline V and J ends were trimmed by 0 bases and 0 bases, with 11 bases remaining between them. There are 17 residues in the CDR3. Germline CDR1 reads LGHNA; CDR2 reads YSLEER. Individual cDNA molecules had unique molecular identifiers attached to them by the library. Each CDR3 protein is one row after TCRdb ran MiXCR on the RACE reads. The table shows about 79,000 distinct CDR3 sequences, with 8.6% occurring only once. About this clonotype: Its antigen remains unidentified.

The receptor's source is a male donor in good health. Some clones in this sample may be carry-over from other donors' samples. Material: whole blood. The V and J genes are TRBV4-3 and TRBJ1-4; perhaps TRBD1 as D (5 bases). The DNA of the CDR3 is TGCGCCAGCAGCCAAGATAAGGGGCATTCAACTAATGAAAAACTGTTTTTT. As protein: CASSQDKGHSTNEKLFF.